The 3 T cell receptor beta chains presented below share a single source sample, sequenced in a study of cytomegalovirus exposure and HLA in healthy donors. Primers included in the PCR were 60 Vbeta and 13 Jbeta primers. Some clones are missing from TCRdb's copy, which holds only in-frame ones; the method was immunoSEQ multiplex PCR. The table records around 120,000 clones, 65% to 75% of them present only once. The sample consisted of PBMCs. Receptors were obtained from a woman aged 45-65 years in good health and CMV-seropositive.

The V and J genes are TRBV19 and TRBJ2-1; 11 bases agree with TRBD2. The CDR3 spans 16 residues. In germline, CDR1 is LNHDA, CDR2 SQIVND (reference sequence). V was clipped by 0 bases and J by 7 bases; unmatched bases: 5. The CDR3 sequence is CASSIDLTSGSNEQFF. The CDR3 coding sequence is TGTGCCAGTAGTATAGATCTCACTAGCGGGAGTAATGAGCAGTTCTTC.

This rearrangement joins TRBV7-2 to TRBJ1-1; TRBD1 matches 7 bases. Unmatched junction bases numbered 7, after V lost 6 bases and J lost 6 bases. The CDR3 loop spans 13 amino acids. The germline V gene encodes CDR1 SGHTA and CDR2 FQGNSA. The CDR3 nucleotides are TGTGCCAGCAGGTATACAGGGGCCCCTGAAGCTTTCTTT. Encoded protein: CASRYTGAPEAFF.

The J gene is TRBJ2-7, the V gene TRBV5-4; 7 nucleotides match TRBD2. CDR1 and CDR2 (germline): SGHNT, YYREEE (reference sequence). J lost 5 bases, V lost 1 base, and 9 bases had no gene match. CDR3 size: 15 residues. CDR3 sequence reads: CASSLRAGASDEQYF. The CDR3, as DNA: TGTGCCAGCAGCTTGAGGGCGGGAGCTAGTGACGAGCAGTACTTC.